Each of the 32 T cell receptor beta chains below was sequenced from the same sample in a study of post-analysis software for immune sequencing data. Prepared TCR beta cDNA libraries contained unique molecular identifiers. TCRdb itself ran the PCR reads through MiXCR, one entry per CDR3 protein. The profile shows some 690,000 distinct CDR3 sequences, roughly 30% of them singletons. Study-level results: Elevated frequency relative to controls characterized four or five TRBV segments in patients, TRBV5-6, TRBV5-1 and TRBV20-1 among them.

These receptors have no known antigen. The sequenced sample consisted of blood. The receptor source for this set is a girl aged 10-17 years with multiple sclerosis.

This chain uses TRBV5-1 with TRBJ2-3, with 8 bases identical to TRBD2. The CDR3 runs 17 residues. The ends lost 0 bases at V and 3 bases at J; junction bases unmatched: 9. Germline CDR1 is SGHRS and CDR2 is YFSETQ. The CDR3 DNA is TGCGCCAGCAGCTTGGCGGGGCTAGCGGGTCTAACAGATACGCAGTATTTT. Translating it yields CASSLAGLAGLTDTQYF.

The chain carries TRBV20-1 and TRBJ2-1; D perhaps matches TRBD2 (5 bases). Germline V lookup: CDR1 DFQATT, CDR2 SNEGSKA (reference sequence). Trimming took 3 bases from V and 2 from J, leaving 11 bases between them. There are 14 residues in the CDR3. The CDR3 loop is CSASGMRTYNEQFF. CDR3 coding DNA: TGCAGTGCTAGCGGGATGAGGACCTACAATGAGCAGTTCTTC.

The rearrangement joins TRBV7-9 to TRBJ2-3; the match to TRBD2 covers 7 bases. Trimming cost V 2 bases and J 3 bases; bases outside gene matches: 5. The CDR3 contains 15 residues. Germline CDR1 SEHNR, CDR2 FQNEAQ (reference sequence). The DNA for the CDR3 is TGTGCCAGCAGCTTAATGGGAGGGCCTACAGATACGCAGTATTTT. Translating gives CASSLMGGPTDTQYF. The full variable domain, with the rest looked up from reference TRBV7-9 and TRBJ2-3, is DTGVSQNPRHKITKRGQNVTFRCDPISEHNRLYWYRQTLGQGPEFLTYFQNEAQLEKSRLLSDRFSAERPKGSFSTLEIQRTEQGDSAMYLCASSLMGGPTDTQYFGPGTRLTVL.

The table lists this clonotype with a few counts. The chain couples TRBV28 to TRBJ2-1, with 13 bases aligning to TRBD2. Germline-derived CDR1 and CDR2 are MDHEN and SYDVKM. CDR3 size: 15 residues. Losses at the gene ends were 5 bases for V and 8 bases for J; bases not matched to a gene: 6. The CDR3 nucleotides are TGTGCCAGCAGTCCCCGGACTAGCGGGAGCTATGAGCAGTTCTTC. Its protein is CASSPRTSGSYEQFF. The full variable domain, rest sourced from reference TRBV28 and TRBJ2-1, is DVKVTQSSRYLVKRTGEKVFLECVQDMDHENMFWYRQDPGLGLRLIYFSYDVKMKEKGDIPEGYSVSREKKERFSLILESASTNQTSMYLCASSPRTSGSYEQFFGPGTRLTVL.

This clonotype was recorded a few times. The CDR3 DNA reads TGTGCCATCAGCTGGGGCTCTGGGGCCAACGTCCTGACTTTC. Translating gives CAISWGSGANVLTF. The gene calls are TRBV10-3 and TRBJ2-6; D is ambiguous. CDR3 length: 14 amino acids. Trimming shortened V by 6 bases and J by 0 bases, and 6 bases separated the two germline ends. Germline CDR1 and CDR2: ENHRY and SYGVKD.

This clonotype was seen only a few times. The rearrangement joins TRBV12-3 or TRBV12-4 to TRBJ1-4; 7 bases agree with TRBD1. The CDR3 spans 14 residues. V was pared by 6 bases and J by 4 bases, with 5 bases of the junction left unmatched. The CDR3 DNA reads as TGTGCCAGCAGCCCCGGGACAGTTAATGAAAAACTGTTTTTT. It specifies CASSPGTVNEKLFF.

Note on this clonotype: Sequence at one end of the junction differs from germline and may be a read error. The V call is TRBV10-3, the J call TRBJ2-1, with 11 bases lining up with TRBD2. The CDR3 is 16 amino acids. In germline, CDR1 is ENHRY, CDR2 SYGVKD. CDR3 in amino acids: CVITRTSGLSYNEQFF. CDR3 coding DNA: TGTGTCATCACCAGGACTAGCGGGCTTTCCTACAATGAGCAGTTCTTC.

A remark on this clonotype: Germline is not matched at one junction end, which may reflect a read error. This chain connects TRBV7-9 to TRBJ2-2; TRBD2 matches 7 bases. The CDR3 covers 16 residues. Germline V gene data show CDR1 as SEHNR and CDR2 as FQNEAQ (reference sequence). In DNA, the CDR3 is TGCGCCAGCAGCGGGGAGGGGATGTGGAACACCGGGGAGCTGTTTTTT. Encoded protein: CASSGEGMWNTGELFF.

This clonotype was counted only a few times. V is TRBV20-1 and J is TRBJ2-1; 10 bases fit TRBD2. Trimming at V came to 6 bases and at J to 0 bases, leaving 5 bases not matched to a gene. Germline V gene lookup returns CDR1 DFQATT and CDR2 SNEGSKA (reference sequence). CDR3 length: 15 amino acids. DNA for the CDR3: TGCAGTGCGTATAGCGGGAGGAGCTCCTACAATGAGCAGTTCTTC. This gives the protein CSAYSGRSSYNEQFF.

This chain joins TRBV10-3 and TRBJ2-5; 7 bases map to TRBD1. The V segment lost 7 bases and the J segment 3 bases; nucleotides outside the gene matches: 8. CDR1 is ENHRY and CDR2 is SYGVKD in the germline V gene. The CDR3 consists of 14 residues. CDR3 sequence reads: CAINRNDREETQYF. The CDR3 DNA reads as TGTGCCATCAATCGAAATGACAGGGAAGAGACCCAGTACTTC.

This clonotype was seen at least ten times. The chain is built from TRBV4-1 and TRBJ2-1; D not resolved. The germline CDR1 and CDR2 sequences are MGHRA and YSYEKL. V gave up 2 bases and J gave up 10 bases, with 18 bases separating them. This CDR3 has 15 amino acids. This chain's CDR3 is CASSQRTGPSREQFF. CDR3 DNA sequence: TGCGCCAGCAGCCAAAGGACGGGTCCCTCTAGAGAGCAGTTCTTC.

The CDR3 region is CNVMLTGGGAGANVLTF. DNA of the CDR3: TGCAACGTCATGTTGACAGGGGGCGGTGCAGGGGCCAACGTCCTGACTTTC. The chain is built from TRBV29-1 and TRBJ2-6; 10 bases agree with TRBD1. The CDR3 spans 17 residues. In germline, CDR1 is SQVTM, CDR2 ANQGSEA. The entire variable domain, with the rest obtained from reference TRBV29-1 and TRBJ2-6, is as follows: SAVISQKPSRDICQRGTSLTIQCQVDSQVTMMFWYRQQPGQSLTLIATANQGSEATYESGFVIDKFPISRPNLTFSTLTVSNMSPEDSSIYLCNVMLTGGGAGANVLTFGAGSRLTVL.

This chain links TRBV28 with TRBJ1-5; 8 bases align to TRBD1. The junction had 3 bases not matched to a gene; V was cut back by 11 bases and J by 3 bases. This CDR3 is 12 amino acids long. Germline CDR1 and CDR2: MDHEN and SYDVKM. CDR3 region: CAGGQVNQPQHF. CDR3 coding DNA: TGTGCCGGGGGACAGGTCAATCAGCCCCAGCATTTT.

J is TRBJ2-1 and V is TRBV2, with 14 bases matching TRBD2. Germline CDR1 and CDR2: SNHLY and FYNNEI. The V and J ends lost 6 bases and 9 bases, in that order; junction bases with no gene match: 16. This CDR3 is 18 amino acids long. CDR3 sequence reads: CASRSTRPGLAGVGEQFF. The CDR3 region has the DNA TGTGCCAGCAGAAGCACTAGACCGGGACTAGCGGGAGTTGGTGAGCAGTTCTTC.

The chain is built from TRBV5-1 and TRBJ2-7, with no clear D. Germline-derived CDR1 and CDR2 are SGHRS and YFSETQ. The CDR3 contains 13 residues. Trimming removed 0 bases from V and 2 bases from J, with 6 bases in between. The CDR3 loop reads CASSLEVAYEQYF. In DNA, the CDR3 is TGCGCCAGCAGCTTGGAGGTAGCCTACGAGCAGTACTTC. Combining the CDR3 with reference TRBV5-1 and TRBJ2-7 gives the whole variable domain KAGVTQTPRYLIKTRGQQVTLSCSPISGHRSVSWYQQTPGQGLQFLFEYFSETQRNKGNFPGRFSGRQFSNSRSEMNVSTLELGDSALYLCASSLEVAYEQYFGPGTRLTVT.

V and J are TRBV7-8 and TRBJ2-5; TRBD2 matches at 10 bases. CDR3 size: 17 residues. V lost 1 base, J lost 1 base, and 6 bases stayed unmatched. Germline CDR1 reads SGHVS; CDR2 reads FQNEAQ. The CDR3 DNA reads TGTGCCAGCAGCTTAGTTGGTAGCGGGGGGCCCCAAGAGACCCAGTACTTC. Its translation: CASSLVGSGGPQETQYF.

In its sample, this clonotype was seen many times. V is TRBV20-1 and J is TRBJ2-6; D is undetermined. Trimming removed 6 bases from V and 0 bases from J, with 6 bases in between. The CDR3 covers 13 residues. CDR1 DFQATT and CDR2 SNEGSKA come from the germline V gene (reference sequence). The chain's CDR3 is CSARSSGANVLTF. In nucleotides, the CDR3 is TGCAGTGCGAGAAGCTCTGGGGCCAACGTCCTGACTTTC.

This clonotype was counted at least ten times. The CDR3 region is CASSLDTYNEQFF. DNA for the CDR3: TGCGCCAGCAGCTTGGACACCTACAATGAGCAGTTCTTC. J is TRBJ2-1 and V is TRBV5-1; D remains unclear. The V gene's germline CDR1 is SGHRS and CDR2 YFSETQ. Trimming removed 0 bases from V and 2 bases from J, with 3 bases in between. The CDR3 length is 13 residues. Full variable domain (remainder filled in from reference TRBV5-1 and TRBJ2-1): KAGVTQTPRYLIKTRGQQVTLSCSPISGHRSVSWYQQTPGQGLQFLFEYFSETQRNKGNFPGRFSGRQFSNSRSEMNVSTLELGDSALYLCASSLDTYNEQFFGPGTRLTVL.

The chain joins TRBV4-3 to TRBJ2-7; 11 nucleotides match TRBD2. V was clipped by 3 bases and J by 1 base; unmatched bases: 8. The CDR3 is 17 residues long. CDR1 and CDR2 from the germline V gene are LGHNA and YSLEER. CDR3 region: CASSHDLAGGMSYEQYF. In DNA, the CDR3 is TGCGCCAGCAGCCACGACTTAGCGGGAGGGATGTCCTACGAGCAGTACTTC.

This clonotype was detected many times. The V call is TRBV20-1, the J call TRBJ2-7, with TRBD2 as a possible D gene (6 bases). From germline, CDR1 is DFQATT and CDR2 SNEGSKA (reference sequence). The ends were cut back, 3 bases at V and 2 bases at J, with 17 bases in the middle. The length of the CDR3 is 15 residues. This CDR3 reads CSASRRASLTYEQYF. The CDR3 bases are TGCAGTGCTAGCCGGAGGGCATCCCTAACCTACGAGCAGTACTTC.

This clonotype was picked up a small number of times. The CDR3 is CSARDPWGVRDNEQFF. In DNA, the CDR3 is TGCAGTGCTAGAGATCCGTGGGGCGTGAGGGACAATGAGCAGTTCTTC. This chain links TRBV20-1 with TRBJ2-1; D is perhaps TRBD1 or TRBD2 (5 bases each). Germline CDR1 and CDR2: DFQATT and SNEGSKA (reference sequence). V was trimmed by 0 bases and J by 5 bases, leaving 17 bases between them. This CDR3 is built from 16 residues.

The chain links TRBV24-1 to TRBJ2-1, with 9 positions matching TRBD2. Germline CDR1 and CDR2: KGHDR and SFDVKD. The CDR3 is made up of 15 amino acids. Unmatched junction bases numbered 14, after V lost 9 bases and J lost 9 bases. CDR3 in DNA: TGTGCCACCTCCGATGAGCGGGGGGACCAAGGTGAGCAGTTCTTC. This gives the protein CATSDERGDQGEQFF.

The CDR3 is CSVTWGQGYTF. CDR3 nucleotide sequence: TGCAGCGTAACGTGGGGCCAGGGCTACACCTTC. V and J are TRBV29-1 and TRBJ1-2, with D possibly TRBD1 on 5 matching bases. Germline assignment: CDR1 SQVTM and CDR2 ANQGSEA. Deletions cut 6 bases from V and 8 bases from J, with 13 bases between. The CDR3 consists of 11 residues.

The chain has TRBV14 and TRBJ2-3; 10 nucleotides line up with TRBD2. Per germline, CDR1 SGHDN and CDR2 FVKESK. With V trimmed by 3 bases and J by 5 bases, 8 bases remained unmatched. The CDR3 is 16 residues long. The CDR3 is CASSQGSGGPGDTQYF. The CDR3 DNA sequence: TGTGCCAGCAGCCAGGGTAGCGGGGGGCCAGGAGATACGCAGTATTTT.

The chain joins TRBV7-2 to TRBJ2-3; D not resolved. CDR3 size: 12 residues. Trimming pared 5 bases from V and 6 bases from J, leaving 9 bases between. CDR1 SGHTA and CDR2 FQGNSA come from the germline V gene. CDR3 amino acids: CASSPLVDTQYF. The CDR3 coding sequence is TGTGCCAGCAGCCCACTGGTCGATACGCAGTATTTT.

This chain connects TRBV20-1 to TRBJ2-3; 8 nucleotides agree with TRBD1. This CDR3 is built from 15 residues. Looked up from germline, CDR1 is DFQATT and CDR2 is SNEGSKA (reference sequence). J gave up 1 base and V 1 base, and 4 bases lay outside the gene matches. The CDR3 DNA is TGCAGTGCTAGAGGAGTACAGGGGGGCACAGATACGCAGTATTTT. As protein: CSARGVQGGTDTQYF.

V and J are TRBV4-1 and TRBJ1-1; D gene unclear. The germline gives CDR1 MGHRA, CDR2 YSYEKL. With 2 bases removed from V and 0 bases from J, the gap between germline ends came to 7 bases. There are 14 residues in the CDR3. CDR3: CASSQRILNTEAFF. The CDR3 DNA is TGCGCCAGCAGCCAAAGAATATTGAACACTGAAGCTTTCTTT.

This chain joins TRBV5-1 and TRBJ2-7; 11 bases align to TRBD2. V was clipped by 1 base and J by 5 bases; unmatched bases: 8. Germline lookup yields CDR1 SGHRS and CDR2 YFSETQ. The CDR3 is 16 amino acids. CDR3 loop: CASSLRSTSGTHEQYF. The DNA for the CDR3 is TGCGCCAGCAGCTTGAGGTCGACTAGCGGGACCCACGAGCAGTACTTC.

A few counts support this clonotype. This sequence joins TRBV7-6 and TRBJ2-3; tentative D call: TRBD2 (5 bases). The CDR3 is made up of 14 amino acids. V gave up 1 base and J gave up 4 bases, with 9 bases separating them. Per the germline V gene, CDR1 is SGHVS and CDR2 is FNYEAQ. This chain's CDR3 is CASSLEGSADTQYF. CDR3 nucleotide sequence: TGTGCCAGCAGCTTAGAAGGGAGCGCAGATACGCAGTATTTT.

V usage is TRBV5-1 and J usage is TRBJ2-4; TRBD2 might be the D (6 bases). V was pared by 4 bases and J by 2 bases, with 16 bases between. CDR1 is SGHRS and CDR2 is YFSETQ in the germline V gene. The CDR3 totals 16 residues. The chain's CDR3 is CASSPGRRQSKNIQYF. CDR3 nucleotide sequence: TGCGCCAGCAGCCCTGGGAGGCGGCAGTCCAAAAACATTCAGTACTTC.

The rearrangement uses TRBV20-1 and TRBJ2-1; 9 nucleotides match TRBD2. This CDR3 is built from 17 residues. Trimming removed 0 bases from V and 6 bases from J; junction bases left unmatched: 12. The germline V gene has CDR1 DFQATT and CDR2 SNEGSKA (reference sequence). This CDR3 reads CSARDTRTSVIANEQFF. The CDR3 nucleotides read TGCAGTGCTAGAGACACCAGGACTAGCGTTATCGCCAATGAGCAGTTCTTC.

The chain couples TRBV12-3 or TRBV12-4 to TRBJ2-3; 11 bases match TRBD1. CDR3 length: 17 amino acids. With 3 bases clipped from V and 3 bases from J, the junction kept 8 bases outside the gene matches. This CDR3 is CASSLDGQGARTDTQYF. In DNA form, the CDR3 reads TGTGCCAGCAGTTTGGACGGACAGGGGGCGCGAACAGATACGCAGTATTTT.